This is a list of T cell receptor beta chains from one sample in a study of Japanese encephalitis immunity and Zika vaccine responses. TCRdb recomputed calls from the 5' RACE reads with MiXCR, one row per CDR3 protein. In the table there are 350 or so distinct CDR3 sequences, 1.5% to 2% of which are singletons. Here the sequenced sample was antigen-activated CD4+ T cells from blood, cultured, taken during a Zika inactivated vaccine study. These receptor sequences come from an adult man who received an inactivated Zika virus vaccine. CDR3s include the opening cysteine and the closing phenylalanine or tryptophan. The D gene is left open where the match is weak. Size is omitted from some rows. Given values are once, few, many or a class for expanded clones.

-	TRBV19	few	TRBJ1-2	TGTGCCAGTAGTATTCCCTCAGGGGTGAGAGGCTACACCTTC	CASSIPSGVRGYTF
-	TRBV7-6	medium-sized	TRBJ2-2	TGTGCCAGCAGCTTAGGGAGCACCGGGGAGCTGTTTTTT	CASSLGSTGELFF
TRBD1	TRBV20-1	-	TRBJ1-1	TGCAGTGCTAGGGGGACAGGGGGCGTTAGCGCTGAAGCTTTCTTT	CSARGTGGVSAEAFF
-	TRBV5-6	large	TRBJ2-4	TGTGCCAGCAGCTCGTTGACAGGGGTTTCGCGGGGGGGCCGGAACATTCAGTACTTC	CASSSLTGVSRGGRNIQYF
-	TRBV10-2	medium-sized	TRBJ1-2	TGCGCCAGCAGTGAGAGGGTTTTGGATGGCTACACCTTC	CASSERVLDGYTF
-	TRBV2	medium-sized	TRBJ1-1	TGTGCCAGCAGAGGCATTGGAAGTAGTGAAGCTTTCTTT	CASRGIGSSEAFF
-	TRBV14	medium-sized	TRBJ2-6	TGTGTCAGCAGCCATGGAGTTCGACCCTCTGGGGCCAACGTCCTGACTTTC	CVSSHGVRPSGANVLTF
TRBD1	TRBV29-1	large	TRBJ2-2	TGCAGCGTTGCAGGGGACAGGGTTTTTGGGACCGGGGAGCTGTTTTTT	CSVAGDRVFGTGELFF
-	TRBV7-8	medium-sized	TRBJ2-7	TGTGCCAGCAGCTTAGCGCAGGGACCCCTCTCCTACGAGCAGTACTTC	CASSLAQGPLSYEQYF
-	TRBV6-1	large	TRBJ2-7	TGTGCCAGCAGTGTAGCGGGACAGACCTTTAGGAGCTCCTACGAGCAGTACTTC	CASSVAGQTFRSSYEQYF
TRBD1	TRBV4-3	large	TRBJ1-5	TGCGCCAGCAGCCTCGTCCTACAGGGGGGTCAGCCCCAGCATTTT	CASSLVLQGGQPQHF
TRBD2	TRBV9	medium-sized	TRBJ2-3	TGTGCCAGCAGCGTCCATACTAGCGGTATCGCAGATACGCAGTATTTT	CASSVHTSGIADTQYF
-	TRBV4-3	large	TRBJ1-1	TGCGCCAGCAGCCAAGTCGGTCGCACTGAAGCTTTCTTT	CASSQVGRTEAFF
TRBD2	TRBV20-1	medium-sized	TRBJ2-7	TGCAGTGCTAGGCGGCGGGGGGGCTACGAGCAGTACTTC	CSARRRGGYEQYF
-	TRBV6-2/TRBV6-3	large	TRBJ2-1	TGTGCCAGCAGTGACGGGGGGCCACACACCAATGAGCAGTTCTTC	CASSDGGPHTNEQFF
-	TRBV19	few	TRBJ2-3	TGTGCCAGTAGTCCCCGAGGTGCGGCCTCTAGCACAGATACGCAGTATTTT	CASSPRGAASSTDTQYF
-	TRBV2	large	TRBJ2-1	TGTGCCAGCAGTGACAGTCGGGGAAGGTCCTACAATGAGCAGTTCTTC	CASSDSRGRSYNEQFF
TRBD2	TRBV18	hyperexpanded	TRBJ2-5	TGTGCCAGCTCACTCATCGGACTAGCGGGGTCAAAAGAGACCCAGTACTTC	CASSLIGLAGSKETQYF
-	TRBV18	medium-sized	TRBJ1-2	TGTGCCAGCTCACCCGGGACGGTCCCTCTCTATGGCTACACCTTC	CASSPGTVPLYGYTF
TRBD1	TRBV24-1	hyperexpanded	TRBJ2-7	TGTGCCACCAGTGACCCGGGACAGGGAACAGACGAGCAGTACTTC	CATSDPGQGTDEQYF
-	TRBV20-1	large	TRBJ2-5	TGCAGTGCTAGTCCCCAGGGACAGTACTTC	CSASPQGQYF
-	TRBV30	medium-sized	TRBJ2-5	TGTGCCTGGACCGGCGAAGTCGGGAAGACCCAGTACTTC	CAWTGEVGKTQYF
TRBD2	TRBV5-6	few	TRBJ2-5	TGTGCCAGCAGCGCTCTCGGACTAGCGGGGGGTGAGACCCAGTACTTC	CASSALGLAGGETQYF
-	TRBV20-1	hyperexpanded	TRBJ2-3	TGCAGTGCCATCACCCGGAGGGACCCCACAGATACGCAGTATTTT	CSAITRRDPTDTQYF
TRBD2	TRBV6-2/TRBV6-3	large	TRBJ2-1	TGTGCCAGCAGCCTCCATGGGACTAGCGGGGTTACACGGGAGCAGTTCTTC	CASSLHGTSGVTREQFF
TRBD1	TRBV18	large	TRBJ1-4	TGTGCCAGCTCACTCACGGGACAGCCAAATGAAAAACTGTTTTTT	CASSLTGQPNEKLFF
-	TRBV7-2	large	TRBJ1-2	TGTGCCAGCAGCTTAGAAACGGATTATGGCTACACCTTC	CASSLETDYGYTF
TRBD2	TRBV18	medium-sized	TRBJ2-1	TGTGCCAGCTCCACCTTAGGGACTAGCGGGCTACCCAGGGAGCAGTTCTTC	CASSTLGTSGLPREQFF
-	TRBV10-3	large	TRBJ2-5	TGTGCCATCAGTGAGTCGTTTCAAGAGACCCAGTACTTC	CAISESFQETQYF
-	TRBV12-3/TRBV12-4	medium-sized	TRBJ2-3	TGTGCCAGCAGTCCCTTCACAGATACGCAGTATTTT	CASSPFTDTQYF
-	TRBV7-3	large	TRBJ1-1	TGTGCCAGCAGCTTAACCGACGGGGTTCAAGCTTTCTTT	CASSLTDGVQAFF
-	TRBV12-3/TRBV12-4	medium-sized	TRBJ2-1	TGTGCCAGCACTATCTACGAGCAGTTCTTC	CASTIYEQFF
-	TRBV6-2/TRBV6-3	large	TRBJ1-2	TGTGCCAGCAGCTACGAAAGACCGGGACTAAGGGTCCATGGCTACACCTTC	CASSYERPGLRVHGYTF
TRBD1	TRBV9	large	TRBJ1-6	TGTGCCAGCAGCGTAGCCGACAGGGTGGGTTCACCCCTCCACTTT	CASSVADRVGSPLHF
-	TRBV7-8	large	TRBJ2-7	TGTGCCAGCAGCTATGGGGACGGCTACGAGCAGTACTTC	CASSYGDGYEQYF
-	TRBV10-2	medium-sized	TRBJ2-1	TGCGCCAGCACTTGGCAGGGCTACAATGAGCAGTTCTTC	CASTWQGYNEQFF
-	TRBV5-1	large	TRBJ2-7	TGCGCCAGCAGACGACAGGACTCCTACGAGCAGTACTTC	CASRRQDSYEQYF
-	TRBV5-1	medium-sized	TRBJ1-2	TGCGCCAGCAGCCCTCGCAGGTCTCATGGCTACACCTTC	CASSPRRSHGYTF
TRBD1	TRBV10-3	large	TRBJ1-2	TGTGCCGCCCTCCCGACAGGGGGAAAAGTTGGGGGCTATGGCTACACCTTC	CAALPTGGKVGGYGYTF
-	TRBV7-8	large	TRBJ2-7	TGTGCCAGCAGCTTCAGCAGGCAGACCTACGAGCAGTACTTC	CASSFSRQTYEQYF
-	TRBV30	large	TRBJ2-1	TGTGCCTGGACGGACAGCTCCTACAATGAGCAGTTCTTC	CAWTDSSYNEQFF
TRBD1	TRBV6-2/TRBV6-3	hyperexpanded	TRBJ1-5	TGTGCCAGCAGGGACAGGATCTGGGGTCAGCCCCAGCATTTT	CASRDRIWGQPQHF
TRBD1	TRBV7-6	few	TRBJ2-7	TGTGCCAGCAGCTTAGCGGTGGGCCAGGGGGCCTTGTACGAGCAGTACTTC	CASSLAVGQGALYEQYF
-	TRBV12-5	large	TRBJ2-7	TGTGCTAGTGGTTTGCCCTCGCAAGACCGAAAGCAGTACTTC	CASGLPSQDRKQYF
-	TRBV20-1	large	TRBJ1-2	TGCAGTGCTAGAGCCCTTCTACAGGGTTCCTATGGCTACACCTTC	CSARALLQGSYGYTF
-	TRBV29-1	medium-sized	TRBJ2-7	TGCAGCGTCCAGGAGGCAGGGGGGGCCTACGAGCAGTACTTC	CSVQEAGGAYEQYF
TRBD1	TRBV12-3/TRBV12-4	medium-sized	TRBJ2-4	TGTGCCAGCAGTTTAGGCGGACAGGGCCTAGCCAAAAACATTCAGTACTTC	CASSLGGQGLAKNIQYF
TRBD1	TRBV5-4	medium-sized	TRBJ1-1	TGTGCCAGCAGACGACAGGGGAACACTGAAGCTTTCTTT	CASRRQGNTEAFF
TRBD1	TRBV2	medium-sized	TRBJ1-1	TGTGCCAGCAAACGCGAGACAGGGGTCACTGAAGCTTTCTTT	CASKRETGVTEAFF
-	TRBV29-1	large	TRBJ2-5	TGCAGCGGGATTCGGGCTGTACAAGAGACCCAGTACTTC	CSGIRAVQETQYF
TRBD1	TRBV12-3/TRBV12-4	hyperexpanded	TRBJ2-7	TGTGCCAGCAGTCGACAGGGTACCGAGCAGTACTTC	CASSRQGTEQYF
-	TRBV3-1	large	TRBJ2-5	TGTGCCAGCAGCCAAGAGGCGATGGTTGGGCAAGAGACCCAGTACTTC	CASSQEAMVGQETQYF
-	TRBV5-1	medium-sized	TRBJ2-5	TGCGCCAGCAGCTTGGCCGGGACTGCTTCCCAAGAGACCCAGTACTTC	CASSLAGTASQETQYF